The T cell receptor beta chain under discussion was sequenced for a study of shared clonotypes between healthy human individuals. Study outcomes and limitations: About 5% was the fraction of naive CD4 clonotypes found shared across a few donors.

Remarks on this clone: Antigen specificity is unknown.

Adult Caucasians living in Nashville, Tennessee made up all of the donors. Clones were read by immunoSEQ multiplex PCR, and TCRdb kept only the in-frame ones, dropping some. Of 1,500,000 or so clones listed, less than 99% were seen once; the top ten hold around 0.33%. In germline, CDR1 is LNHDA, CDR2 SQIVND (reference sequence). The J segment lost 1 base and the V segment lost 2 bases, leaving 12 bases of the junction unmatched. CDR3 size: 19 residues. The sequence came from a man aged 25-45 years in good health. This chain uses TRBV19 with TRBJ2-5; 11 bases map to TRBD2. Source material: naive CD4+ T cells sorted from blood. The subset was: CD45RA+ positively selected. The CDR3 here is CASSITSGTSGFVQETQYF. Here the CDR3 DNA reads TGTGCCAGTAGTATAACTTCCGGGACTAGCGGCTTCGTCCAAGAGACCCAGTACTTC.